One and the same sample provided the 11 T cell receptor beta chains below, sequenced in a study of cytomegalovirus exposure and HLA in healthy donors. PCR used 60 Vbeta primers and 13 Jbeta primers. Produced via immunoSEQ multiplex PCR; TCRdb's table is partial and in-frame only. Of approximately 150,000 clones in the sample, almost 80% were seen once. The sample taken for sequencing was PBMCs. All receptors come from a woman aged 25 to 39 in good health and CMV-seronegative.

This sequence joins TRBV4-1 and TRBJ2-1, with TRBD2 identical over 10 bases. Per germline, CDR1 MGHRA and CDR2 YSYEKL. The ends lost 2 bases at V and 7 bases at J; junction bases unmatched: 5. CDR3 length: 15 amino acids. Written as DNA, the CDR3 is TGCGCCAGCAGCCAAACTAGCGGGGAGATGAATGAGCAGTTCTTC. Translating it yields CASSQTSGEMNEQFF.

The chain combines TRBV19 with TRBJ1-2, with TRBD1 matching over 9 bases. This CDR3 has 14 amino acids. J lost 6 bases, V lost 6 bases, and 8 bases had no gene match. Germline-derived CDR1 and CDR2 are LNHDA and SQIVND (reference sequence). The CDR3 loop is CASSLPDRGHGYTF. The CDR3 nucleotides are TGTGCCAGTAGCCTCCCGGACAGGGGACATGGCTACACCTTC.

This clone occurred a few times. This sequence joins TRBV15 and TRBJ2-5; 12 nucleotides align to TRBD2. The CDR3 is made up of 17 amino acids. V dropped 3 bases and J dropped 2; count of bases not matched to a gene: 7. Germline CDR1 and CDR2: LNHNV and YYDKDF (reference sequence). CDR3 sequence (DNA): TGTGCCACCAGCAGCCTAAATCTAGCGGGGGGGCAAGAGACCCAGTACTTC. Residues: CATSSLNLAGGQETQYF.

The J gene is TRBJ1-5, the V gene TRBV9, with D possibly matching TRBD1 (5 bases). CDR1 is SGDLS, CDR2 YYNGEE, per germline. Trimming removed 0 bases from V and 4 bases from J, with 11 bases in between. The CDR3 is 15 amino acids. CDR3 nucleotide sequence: TGTGCCAGCAGCGTAGGGGAAGGGGCGAATCAGCCCCAGCATTTT. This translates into CASSVGEGANQPQHF.

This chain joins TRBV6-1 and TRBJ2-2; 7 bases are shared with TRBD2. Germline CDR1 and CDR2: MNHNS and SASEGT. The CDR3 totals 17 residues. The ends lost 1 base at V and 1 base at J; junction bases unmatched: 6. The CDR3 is CASSEDLAGVNTGELFF. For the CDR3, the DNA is TGTGCCAGCAGTGAAGATCTTGCGGGGGTGAACACCGGGGAGCTGTTTTTT.

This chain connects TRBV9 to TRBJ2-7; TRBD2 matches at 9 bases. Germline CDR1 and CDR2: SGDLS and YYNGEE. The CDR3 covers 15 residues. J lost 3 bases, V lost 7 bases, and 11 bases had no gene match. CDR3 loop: CASSPLGAGGYEQYF. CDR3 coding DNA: TGTGCCAGCTCCCCCTTAGGAGCGGGGGGCTACGAGCAGTACTTC.

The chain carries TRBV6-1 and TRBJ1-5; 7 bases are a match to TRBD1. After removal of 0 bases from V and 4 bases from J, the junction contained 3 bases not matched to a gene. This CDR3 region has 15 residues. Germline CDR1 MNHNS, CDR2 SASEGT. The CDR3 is CASSEAGTVNQPQHF. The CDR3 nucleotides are TGTGCCAGCAGTGAAGCCGGGACAGTGAATCAGCCCCAGCATTTT.

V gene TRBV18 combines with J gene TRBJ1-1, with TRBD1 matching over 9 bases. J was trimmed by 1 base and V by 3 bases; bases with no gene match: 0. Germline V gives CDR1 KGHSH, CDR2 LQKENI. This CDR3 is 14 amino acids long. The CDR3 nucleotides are TGTGCCAGCTCACCGACAGGGGGGAACACTGAAGCTTTCTTT. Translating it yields CASSPTGGNTEAFF. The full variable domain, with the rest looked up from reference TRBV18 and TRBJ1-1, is NAGVMQNPRHLVRRRGQEARLRCSPMKGHSHVYWYRQLPEEGLKFMVYLQKENIIDESGMPKERFSAEFPKEGPSILRIQQVVRGDSAAYFCASSPTGGNTEAFFGQGTRLTVV.

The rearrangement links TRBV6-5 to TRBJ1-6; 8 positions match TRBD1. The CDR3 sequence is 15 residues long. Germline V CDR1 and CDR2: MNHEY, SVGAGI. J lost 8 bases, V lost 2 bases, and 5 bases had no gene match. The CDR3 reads CASSYVTGVDSPLHF. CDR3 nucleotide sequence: TGTGCCAGCAGTTACGTGACAGGGGTTGATTCACCCCTCCACTTT.

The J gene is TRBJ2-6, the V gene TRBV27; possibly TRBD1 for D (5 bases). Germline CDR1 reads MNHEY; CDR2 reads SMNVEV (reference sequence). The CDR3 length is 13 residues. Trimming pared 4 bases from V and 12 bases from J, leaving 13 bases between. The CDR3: CASSSPNRFVLTF. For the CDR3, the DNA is TGTGCCAGCAGTTCCCCCAACAGGTTCGTCCTGACTTTC. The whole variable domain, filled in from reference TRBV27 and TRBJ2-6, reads EAQVTQNPRYLITVTGKKLTVTCSQNMNHEYMSWYRQDPGLGLRQIYYSMNVEVTDKGDVPEGYKVSRKEKRNFPLILESPSPNQTSLYFCASSSPNRFVLTFGAGSRLTVL.

Here the CDR3 reads CSVGGYNEQFF. The CDR3 bases are TGCAGCGTTGGAGGCTACAATGAGCAGTTCTTC. The genes are TRBV29-1 and TRBJ2-1; unclear D gene. The CDR3 spans 11 residues. The V gene's germline CDR1 is SQVTM and CDR2 ANQGSEA. Between the trimmed V and J ends, which lost 4 bases and 3 bases, there was a span of 4 bases.